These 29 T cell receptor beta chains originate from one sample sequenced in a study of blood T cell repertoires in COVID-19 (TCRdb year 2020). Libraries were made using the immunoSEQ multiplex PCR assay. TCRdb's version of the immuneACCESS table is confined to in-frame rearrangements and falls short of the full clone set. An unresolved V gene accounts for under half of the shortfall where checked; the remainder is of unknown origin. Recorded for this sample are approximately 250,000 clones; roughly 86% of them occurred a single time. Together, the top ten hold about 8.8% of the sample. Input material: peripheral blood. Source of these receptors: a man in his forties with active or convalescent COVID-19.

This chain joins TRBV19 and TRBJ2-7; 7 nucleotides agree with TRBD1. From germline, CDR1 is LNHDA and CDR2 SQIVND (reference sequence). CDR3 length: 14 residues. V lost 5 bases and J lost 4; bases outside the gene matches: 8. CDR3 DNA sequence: TGTGCCAGTAGTTTACAGGGGAAAGTTTACGAGCAGTACTTC. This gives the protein CASSLQGKVYEQYF.

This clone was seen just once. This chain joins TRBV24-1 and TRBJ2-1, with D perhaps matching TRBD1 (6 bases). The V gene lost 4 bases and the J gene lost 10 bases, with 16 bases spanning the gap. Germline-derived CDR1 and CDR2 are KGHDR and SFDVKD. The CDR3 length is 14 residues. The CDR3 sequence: CATSDQEDSWEQFF. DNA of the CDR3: TGTGCCACCAGTGACCAAGAGGACAGTTGGGAGCAGTTCTTC.

The DNA for the CDR3 is TGCGCCAGCAGCTTGGGACTAGGCGAGCAGTTCTTC. It specifies CASSLGLGEQFF. V and J are TRBV5-1 and TRBJ2-1; the D gene is possibly TRBD2 (6 bases). This CDR3 spans 12 amino acids. Per germline, CDR1 SGHRS and CDR2 YFSETQ. V was cut by 0 bases and J by 10 bases, with 8 bases left in between.

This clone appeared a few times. In DNA form, the CDR3 reads TGTGCCAGCAGCTTAACCCCAGGGGTGGGTGGCTACACCTTC. It translates to CASSLTPGVGGYTF. This chain uses TRBV7-3 with TRBJ1-2; TRBD1 might be the D (6 bases). Trimming shortened V by 0 bases and J by 7 bases, and 12 bases separated the two germline ends. CDR3 size: 14 residues. Germline V lookup: CDR1 SGHTA, CDR2 FQGTGA.

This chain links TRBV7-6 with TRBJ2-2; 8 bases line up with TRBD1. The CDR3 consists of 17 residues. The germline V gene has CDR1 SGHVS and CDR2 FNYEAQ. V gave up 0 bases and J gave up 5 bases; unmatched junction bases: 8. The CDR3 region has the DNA TGTGCCAGCAGCTTAGCCCCACAGGGGGGTCCGACCGGGGAGCTGTTTTTT. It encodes CASSLAPQGGPTGELFF.

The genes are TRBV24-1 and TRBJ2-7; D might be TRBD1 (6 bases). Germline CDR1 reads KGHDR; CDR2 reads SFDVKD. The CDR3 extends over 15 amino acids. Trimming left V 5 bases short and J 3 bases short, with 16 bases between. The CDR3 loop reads CATSAGTGLRYEQYF. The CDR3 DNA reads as TGTGCCACCAGTGCCGGTACAGGGCTCCGCTACGAGCAGTACTTC.

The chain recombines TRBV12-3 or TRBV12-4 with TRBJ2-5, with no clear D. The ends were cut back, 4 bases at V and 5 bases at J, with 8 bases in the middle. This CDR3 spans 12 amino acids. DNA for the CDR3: TGTGCCAGCAGTTCACAGCAGGAGACCCAGTACTTC. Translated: CASSSQQETQYF.

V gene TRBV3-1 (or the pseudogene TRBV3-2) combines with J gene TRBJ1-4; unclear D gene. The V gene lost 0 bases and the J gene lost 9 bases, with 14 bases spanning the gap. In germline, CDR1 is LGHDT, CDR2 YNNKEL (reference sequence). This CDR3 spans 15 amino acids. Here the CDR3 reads CASSQDSGQSKKLFF. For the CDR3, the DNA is TGTGCCAGCAGCCAAGATTCGGGTCAGAGTAAAAAACTGTTTTTT.

This CDR3 is CASSLGLAVAGELFF. CDR3 nucleotide sequence: TGCGCCAGCAGCCTTGGACTAGCGGTAGCCGGGGAGCTGTTTTTT. The chain combines TRBV5-1 with TRBJ2-2; 10 bases line up with TRBD2. The CDR3 has 15 residues. After removal of 4 bases from V and 6 bases from J, the junction contained 6 bases not matched to a gene. The germline CDR1 and CDR2 sequences are SGHRS and YFSETQ.

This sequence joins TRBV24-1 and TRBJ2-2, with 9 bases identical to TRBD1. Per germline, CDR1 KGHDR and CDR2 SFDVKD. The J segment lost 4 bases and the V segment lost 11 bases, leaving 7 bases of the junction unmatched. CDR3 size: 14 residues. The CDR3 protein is CASGTGLLTGELFF. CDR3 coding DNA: TGTGCCAGCGGGACAGGGCTTCTCACCGGGGAGCTGTTTTTT.

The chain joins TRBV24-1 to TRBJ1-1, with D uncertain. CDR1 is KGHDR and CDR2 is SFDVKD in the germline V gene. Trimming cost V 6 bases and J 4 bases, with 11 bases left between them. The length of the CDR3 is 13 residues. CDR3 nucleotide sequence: TGTGCCACCAGTTCCTCCGGGAGCACTGAAGCTTTCTTT. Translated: CATSSSGSTEAFF.

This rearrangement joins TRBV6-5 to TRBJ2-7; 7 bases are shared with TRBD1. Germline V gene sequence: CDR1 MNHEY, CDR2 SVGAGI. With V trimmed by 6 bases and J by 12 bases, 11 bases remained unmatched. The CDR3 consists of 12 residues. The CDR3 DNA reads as TGTGCCAGCAGCGGCGACCCGCCAGGGGGGTACTTC. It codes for CASSGDPPGGYF.

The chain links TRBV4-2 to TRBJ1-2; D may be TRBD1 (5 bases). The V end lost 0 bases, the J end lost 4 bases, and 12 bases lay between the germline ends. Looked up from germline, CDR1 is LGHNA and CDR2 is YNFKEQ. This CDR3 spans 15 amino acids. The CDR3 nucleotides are TGTGCCAGCAGCCAAGAGGAGGGGCTCAGCTATGGCTACACCTTC. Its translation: CASSQEEGLSYGYTF.

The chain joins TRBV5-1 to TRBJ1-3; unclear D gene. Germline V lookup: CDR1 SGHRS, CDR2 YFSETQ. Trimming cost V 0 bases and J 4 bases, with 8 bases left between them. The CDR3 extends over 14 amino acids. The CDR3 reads CASSLVTDGNTIYF. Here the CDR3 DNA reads TGCGCCAGCAGCTTGGTAACAGACGGAAACACCATATATTTT.

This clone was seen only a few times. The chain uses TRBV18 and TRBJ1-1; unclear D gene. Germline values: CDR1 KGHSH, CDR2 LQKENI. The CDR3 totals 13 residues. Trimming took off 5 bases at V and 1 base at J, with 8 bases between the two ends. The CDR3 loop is CASSAEENTEAFF. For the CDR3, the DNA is TGTGCCAGCTCAGCGGAGGAGAACACTGAAGCTTTCTTT.

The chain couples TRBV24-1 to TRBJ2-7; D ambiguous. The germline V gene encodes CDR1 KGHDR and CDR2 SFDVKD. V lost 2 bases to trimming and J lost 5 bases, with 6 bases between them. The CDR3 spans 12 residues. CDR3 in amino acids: CATSDSTDEQYF. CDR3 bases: TGTGCCACCAGTGATTCCACAGACGAGCAGTACTTC.

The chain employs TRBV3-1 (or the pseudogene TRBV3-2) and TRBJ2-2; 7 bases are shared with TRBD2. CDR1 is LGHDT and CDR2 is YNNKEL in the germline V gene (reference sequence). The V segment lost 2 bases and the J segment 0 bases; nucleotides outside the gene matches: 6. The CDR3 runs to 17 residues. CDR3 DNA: TGTGCCAGCAGCCAACGGGCGGGAGTTGCGAACACCGGGGAGCTGTTTTTT. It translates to CASSQRAGVANTGELFF.

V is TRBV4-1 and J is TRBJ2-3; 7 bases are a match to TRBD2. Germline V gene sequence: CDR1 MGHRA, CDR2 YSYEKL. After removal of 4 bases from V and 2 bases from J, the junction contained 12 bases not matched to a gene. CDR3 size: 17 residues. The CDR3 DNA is TGCGCCAGCAGCCGGACCGCCGGGGGGAGGGACACAGATACGCAGTATTTT. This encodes CASSRTAGGRDTDTQYF.

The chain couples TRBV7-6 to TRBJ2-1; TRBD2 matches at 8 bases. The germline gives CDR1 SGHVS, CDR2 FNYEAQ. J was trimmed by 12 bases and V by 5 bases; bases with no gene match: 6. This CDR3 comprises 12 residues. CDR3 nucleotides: TGTGCCAGCAGCACCAGCGGGAGTTGGCAGTTCTTC. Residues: CASSTSGSWQFF.

The CDR3 is CASRPGQGSAELFF. The CDR3 DNA is TGTGCCAGCCGTCCGGGACAGGGGAGTGCGGAGCTGTTTTTT. The chain couples TRBV16 to TRBJ2-2; the match to TRBD1 covers 10 bases. J lost 10 bases, V lost 8 bases, and 10 bases had no gene match. The CDR3 runs 14 residues. Germline V gives CDR1 KGHSY, CDR2 FQNENV.

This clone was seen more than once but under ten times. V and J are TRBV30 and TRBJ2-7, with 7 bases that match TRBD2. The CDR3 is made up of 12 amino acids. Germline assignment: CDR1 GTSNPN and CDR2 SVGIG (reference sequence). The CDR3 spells CACAGVNYEQYF. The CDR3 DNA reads TGTGCTTGTGCGGGGGTGAACTACGAGCAGTACTTC.

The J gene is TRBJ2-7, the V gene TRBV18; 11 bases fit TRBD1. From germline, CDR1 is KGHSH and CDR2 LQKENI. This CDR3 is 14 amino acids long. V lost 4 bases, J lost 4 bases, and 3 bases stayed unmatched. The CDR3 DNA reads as TGTGCCAGCTCACAAGGGACAGGGGGTTACGAGCAGTACTTC. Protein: CASSQGTGGYEQYF.

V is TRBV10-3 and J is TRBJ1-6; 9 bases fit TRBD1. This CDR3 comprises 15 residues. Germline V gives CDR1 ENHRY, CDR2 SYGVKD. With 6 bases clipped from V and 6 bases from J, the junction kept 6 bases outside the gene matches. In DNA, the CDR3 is TGTGCCATCAGCTCGGGACAGGGCGGTAATTCACCCCTCCACTTT. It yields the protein CAISSGQGGNSPLHF.

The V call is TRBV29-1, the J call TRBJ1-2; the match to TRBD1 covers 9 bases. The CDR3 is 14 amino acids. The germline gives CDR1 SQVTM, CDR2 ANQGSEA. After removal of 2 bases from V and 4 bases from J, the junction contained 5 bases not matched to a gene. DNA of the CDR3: TGCAGCGTTGAACGGGACAGGGCCTCCTATGGCTACACCTTC. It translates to CSVERDRASYGYTF. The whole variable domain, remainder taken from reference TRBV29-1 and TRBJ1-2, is SAVISQKPSRDICQRGTSLTIQCQVDSQVTMMFWYRQQPGQSLTLIATANQGSEATYESGFVIDKFPISRPNLTFSTLTVSNMSPEDSSIYLCSVERDRASYGYTFGSGTRLTVV.

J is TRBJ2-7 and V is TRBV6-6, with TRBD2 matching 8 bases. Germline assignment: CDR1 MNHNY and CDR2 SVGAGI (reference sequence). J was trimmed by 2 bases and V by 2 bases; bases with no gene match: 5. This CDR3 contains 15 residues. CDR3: CASSYAVAGPYEQYF. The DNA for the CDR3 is TGTGCCAGCAGTTACGCGGTAGCGGGACCCTACGAGCAGTACTTC.

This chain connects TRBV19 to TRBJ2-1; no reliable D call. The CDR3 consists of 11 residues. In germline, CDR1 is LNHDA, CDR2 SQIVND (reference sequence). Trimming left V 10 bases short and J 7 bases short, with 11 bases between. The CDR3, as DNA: TGTGCCACCCTGCGTCTTAATGAGCAGTTCTTC. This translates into CATLRLNEQFF.

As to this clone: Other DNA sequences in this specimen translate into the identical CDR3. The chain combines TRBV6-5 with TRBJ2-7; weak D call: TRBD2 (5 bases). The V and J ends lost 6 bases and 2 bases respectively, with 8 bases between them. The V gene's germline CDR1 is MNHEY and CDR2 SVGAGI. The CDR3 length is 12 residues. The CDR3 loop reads CASSPGTYEQYF. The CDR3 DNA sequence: TGTGCCAGCAGCCCCGGGACCTACGAGCAGTACTTC.

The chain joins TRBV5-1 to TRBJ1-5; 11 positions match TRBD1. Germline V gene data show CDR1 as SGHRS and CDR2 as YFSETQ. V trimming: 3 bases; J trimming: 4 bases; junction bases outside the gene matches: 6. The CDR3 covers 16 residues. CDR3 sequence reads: CASSSGTGGSNQPQHF. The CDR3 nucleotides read TGCGCCAGCAGCTCCGGGACAGGGGGTTCTAATCAGCCCCAGCATTTT.

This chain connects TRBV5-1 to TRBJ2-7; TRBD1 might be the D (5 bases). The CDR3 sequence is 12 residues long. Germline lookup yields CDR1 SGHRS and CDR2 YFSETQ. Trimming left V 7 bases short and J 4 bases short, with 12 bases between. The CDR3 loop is CASGLQDYEQYF. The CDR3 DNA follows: TGCGCCAGCGGGTTACAGGATTACGAGCAGTACTTC.